This T cell receptor beta chain was retrieved from a study of naive and memory T cell subsets. Study findings and constraints: This RNA-based method may be sensitive to activation-related transcript changes.

Germline loops: CDR1 SEHNR, CDR2 FQNEAQ (reference sequence). The V gene lost 5 bases and the J gene lost 1 base, with 14 bases spanning the gap. The CDR3 totals 15 residues. By its share, this clonotype is medium-sized (0.01 to 0.1%). Its antigen is as yet unknown. Reverse transcription of blood and skin TCR RNA was primed at alpha and beta constant regions. Ligated cDNA underwent four rounds of PCR with nested alpha and beta constant region primers and SP2. TCRdb processed the 5' RACE reads anew with MiXCR; each CDR3 protein has one entry. This sample has 20,000 to 25,000 distinct CDR3 sequences, with around 3.9% found just once. RNA was extracted from under 3 ml of whole blood of healthy adults. A UMI-containing oligonucleotide was joined by 3' ligation to the TCR cDNA template. Reverse transcription used DNase-treated unsorted total RNA, aiming for roughly 1 to 1,100 ng.

The sequence was collected from a male donor in good health. The gene calls are TRBV7-9 and TRBJ2-5, with D tentatively TRBD2 (5 bases). This CDR3 is CASSLGLQVQETQYF. The CDR3 DNA reads TGTGCCAGCAGCCTCGGACTGCAAGTCCAAGAGACCCAGTACTTC.